The rows below give T cell receptor beta chains drawn from one sample of a study of blood T cells in healthy people across ages. TCRdb processed the 5' RACE reads anew with MiXCR; each CDR3 protein has one entry. The sample holds about 1.6 million distinct CDR3 sequences; roughly 32% are singletons and the top ten take roughly 10%. Material for sequencing was blood. The receptors originated from a woman younger than 45 in good health. The CDR3 runs from the conserved cysteine through the conserved F or W. The D gene is left open where the match is weak. The listing skips clone size in some rows; elsewhere it reads once, few, many or a size class.

cdr3_aa: CATSQTGNINEQFF; cdr3_nt: TGTGCCACGAGCCAGACGGGGAACATCAATGAGCAGTTCTTC; clone_size: -; d_call: -; v_call: TRBV24-1; j_call: TRBJ2-1
cdr3_aa: CSARDPGFYTEAFF; cdr3_nt: TGCAGTGCTAGAGATCCAGGGTTCTATACTGAAGCTTTCTTT; clone_size: -; d_call: -; v_call: TRBV20-1; j_call: TRBJ1-1
cdr3_aa: CASSLEIPSSKIFYEQYF; cdr3_nt: TGTGCCAGCAGCTTAGAGATCCCCTCCTCGAAAATTTTCTACGAGCAGTACTTC; clone_size: -; d_call: -; v_call: TRBV7-2; j_call: TRBJ2-7
cdr3_aa: CASSYQGRLAVRGDTQYF; cdr3_nt: TGTGCCAGCAGCTACCAAGGTCGGCTAGCGGTCCGTGGGGATACGCAGTATTTT; clone_size: few; d_call: TRBD2; v_call: TRBV6-2/TRBV6-3; j_call: TRBJ2-3
cdr3_aa: CASTSTSGSLGQYF; cdr3_nt: TGTGCCAGCACCTCGACTAGCGGGAGTCTCGGGCAGTACTTC; clone_size: -; d_call: TRBD2; v_call: TRBV7-9; j_call: TRBJ2-5
cdr3_aa: CASSVGGQILYEQYF; cdr3_nt: TGTGCCAGCAGCGTAGGGGGACAGATCCTCTACGAGCAGTACTTC; clone_size: -; d_call: TRBD1; v_call: TRBV9; j_call: TRBJ2-7
cdr3_aa: CSAIKCNEQFF; cdr3_nt: TGCAGTGCTATCAAGTGCAATGAGCAGTTCTTC; clone_size: -; d_call: -; v_call: TRBV20-1; j_call: TRBJ2-1
cdr3_aa: CASSPVLDTQYF; cdr3_nt: TGTGCCAGCAGCCCAGTCCTGGATACGCAGTATTTT; clone_size: -; d_call: -; v_call: TRBV9; j_call: TRBJ2-3
cdr3_aa: CASSPGRVTTIIRNTEAFF; cdr3_nt: TGTGCCAGCAGCCCCGGGAGAGTGACCACCATCATTAGGAACACTGAAGCTTTCTTT; clone_size: -; d_call: -; v_call: TRBV5-5; j_call: TRBJ1-1
cdr3_aa: CSPRQGKGTEAFF; cdr3_nt: TGCAGTCCCCGACAGGGAAAAGGAACTGAAGCTTTCTTT; clone_size: -; d_call: TRBD1; v_call: TRBV20-1; j_call: TRBJ1-1
cdr3_aa: CASSLFQYNEQFF; cdr3_nt: TGTGCCAGCAGCTTATTCCAATACAATGAGCAGTTCTTC; clone_size: -; d_call: -; v_call: TRBV7-2; j_call: TRBJ2-1
cdr3_aa: CASSFWEGTLSYEQYF; cdr3_nt: TGTGCCAGCAGCTTTTGGGAGGGGACTTTGTCCTACGAGCAGTACTTC; clone_size: -; d_call: TRBD2; v_call: TRBV5-4; j_call: TRBJ2-7
cdr3_aa: CSARAMVPRSSYNEQFF; cdr3_nt: TGCAGTGCTAGAGCAATGGTCCCCAGGAGCTCCTACAATGAGCAGTTCTTC; clone_size: -; d_call: -; v_call: TRBV20-1; j_call: TRBJ2-1
cdr3_aa: CASSLAGREATDTQYF; cdr3_nt: TGTGCCAGCAGCTTAGCGGGTCGGGAGGCAACAGATACGCAGTATTTT; clone_size: few; d_call: TRBD2; v_call: TRBV11-2; j_call: TRBJ2-3
cdr3_aa: CASSTGATAGGSTDTQYF; cdr3_nt: TGTGCCAGCAGCACCGGAGCGACGGCGGGGGGAAGCACAGATACGCAGTATTTT; clone_size: -; d_call: TRBD2; v_call: TRBV5-6; j_call: TRBJ2-3
cdr3_aa: CASSLGAGASYEQYF; cdr3_nt: TGCGCCAGCAGCTTGGGAGCGGGAGCCTCCTACGAGCAGTACTTC; clone_size: many; d_call: TRBD2; v_call: TRBV5-1; j_call: TRBJ2-7
cdr3_aa: CASRAGFNTEAFF; cdr3_nt: TGTGCCAGCAGAGCAGGTTTCAACACTGAAGCTTTCTTT; clone_size: -; d_call: -; v_call: TRBV2; j_call: TRBJ1-1
cdr3_aa: CSVASGSYEQYF; cdr3_nt: TGCAGCGTGGCTAGCGGATCCTACGAGCAGTACTTC; clone_size: many; d_call: TRBD2; v_call: TRBV29-1; j_call: TRBJ2-7
cdr3_aa: CAIRDPSGRRQETQYF; cdr3_nt: TGTGCCATCAGGGACCCTAGCGGGAGGCGGCAAGAGACCCAGTACTTC; clone_size: few; d_call: TRBD2; v_call: TRBV10-3; j_call: TRBJ2-5
cdr3_aa: CNARTQGRKIGYEQYF; cdr3_nt: TGCAATGCTAGAACACAGGGGAGGAAGATAGGCTACGAGCAGTACTTC; clone_size: -; d_call: -; v_call: TRBV20-1; j_call: TRBJ2-7
cdr3_aa: CASSPSLGAGYTF; cdr3_nt: TGTGCCAGCAGTCCCTCTTTGGGTGCTGGCTACACCTTC; clone_size: -; d_call: -; v_call: TRBV28; j_call: TRBJ1-2
cdr3_aa: CASSLGRTLTQETQYF; cdr3_nt: TGTGCCAGCAGTTTAGGTAGGACGTTGACCCAAGAGACCCAGTACTTC; clone_size: few; d_call: -; v_call: TRBV27; j_call: TRBJ2-5
cdr3_aa: CASSQEVGQVAIYGYTF; cdr3_nt: TGCGCCAGCAGCCAAGAAGTGGGACAGGTAGCGATATATGGCTACACCTTC; clone_size: few; d_call: TRBD1; v_call: TRBV4-1; j_call: TRBJ1-2
cdr3_aa: CASSPLNSPLHF; cdr3_nt: TGTGCCAGCAGTCCCCTAAATTCACCCCTCCACTTT; clone_size: -; d_call: -; v_call: TRBV28; j_call: TRBJ1-6
cdr3_aa: CSAHHRISNRPQHF; cdr3_nt: TGCAGTGCTCATCATAGGATCAGCAATCGGCCCCAGCATTTT; clone_size: -; d_call: -; v_call: TRBV20-1; j_call: TRBJ1-5
cdr3_aa: CASSATGGPGEQYF; cdr3_nt: TGTGCCAGCAGCGCAACAGGGGGCCCTGGCGAGCAGTACTTC; clone_size: many; d_call: TRBD1; v_call: TRBV7-6; j_call: TRBJ2-7
cdr3_aa: CASSSAPGARYYGYTF; cdr3_nt: TGTGCCAGCAGTTCCGCTCCAGGGGCGCGGTACTATGGCTACACCTTC; clone_size: -; d_call: -; v_call: TRBV28; j_call: TRBJ1-2
cdr3_aa: CASSEGTDNEQFF; cdr3_nt: TGCGCCAGCAGTGAAGGGACAGACAATGAGCAGTTCTTC; clone_size: -; d_call: TRBD1; v_call: TRBV5-1; j_call: TRBJ2-1
cdr3_aa: CASTYYSSSYNEQFF; cdr3_nt: TGTGCCAGCACCTACTATTCAAGCTCCTACAATGAGCAGTTCTTC; clone_size: -; d_call: -; v_call: TRBV11-1; j_call: TRBJ2-1
cdr3_aa: CASSPGLAGGTLGETQYF; cdr3_nt: TGTGCCAGCAGCCCGGGACTAGCGGGAGGCACACTGGGAGAGACCCAGTACTTC; clone_size: -; d_call: TRBD2; v_call: TRBV3-1; j_call: TRBJ2-5
cdr3_aa: CASSLYRDTEAFF; cdr3_nt: TGCGCCAGCAGCCTATACAGGGACACTGAAGCTTTCTTT; clone_size: -; d_call: -; v_call: TRBV7-3; j_call: TRBJ1-1
cdr3_aa: CATSPEGVGLAANYEQYF; cdr3_nt: TGTGCCACCAGCCCAGAGGGAGTCGGACTAGCGGCTAACTACGAGCAGTACTTC; clone_size: few; d_call: TRBD2; v_call: TRBV15; j_call: TRBJ2-7
cdr3_aa: CASSLASRGASGANVLTF; cdr3_nt: TGTGCCAGCAGCTTGGCCAGTCGGGGAGCCTCTGGGGCCAACGTCCTGACTTTC; clone_size: -; d_call: -; v_call: TRBV5-7; j_call: TRBJ2-6
cdr3_aa: CASGRTYLNTEAFF; cdr3_nt: TGTGCCAGCGGACGGACTTACCTGAACACTGAAGCTTTCTTT; clone_size: once; d_call: -; v_call: TRBV28; j_call: TRBJ1-1
cdr3_aa: CASSFCRAGRVPLYEQYF; cdr3_nt: TGTGCCAGCAGCTTCTGCCGGGCAGGGAGGGTCCCCCTCTACGAGCAGTACTTC; clone_size: many; d_call: TRBD2; v_call: TRBV7-4; j_call: TRBJ2-7
cdr3_aa: CSTDRRDEQYF; cdr3_nt: TGCAGTACGGACAGGAGAGACGAGCAGTACTTC; clone_size: few; d_call: TRBD1; v_call: TRBV20-1; j_call: TRBJ2-7
cdr3_aa: CSARAGGGNQPQHF; cdr3_nt: TGCAGTGCTAGAGCCGGGGGTGGCAATCAGCCCCAGCATTTT; clone_size: many; d_call: -; v_call: TRBV20-1; j_call: TRBJ1-5
cdr3_aa: CASGQGQGGETQYF; cdr3_nt: TGCGCCAGCGGCCAAGGACAGGGAGGGGAGACCCAGTACTTC; clone_size: -; d_call: -; v_call: TRBV4-1; j_call: TRBJ2-5
cdr3_aa: CASKSGTSGSSNEQFF; cdr3_nt: TGTGCCAGCAAATCCGGGACTAGCGGGAGCTCTAATGAGCAGTTCTTC; clone_size: -; d_call: TRBD2; v_call: TRBV2; j_call: TRBJ2-1
cdr3_aa: CASSLAGLAGGAKNIQYF; cdr3_nt: TGTGCCAGCAGCTTGGCGGGGTTAGCGGGGGGAGCCAAAAACATTCAGTACTTC; clone_size: -; d_call: TRBD2; v_call: TRBV5-5; j_call: TRBJ2-4
cdr3_aa: CASSLCQDTQYF; cdr3_nt: TGTGCCAGCAGCTTGTGCCAAGATACGCAGTATTTT; clone_size: few; d_call: -; v_call: TRBV7-9; j_call: TRBJ2-3
cdr3_aa: CASCLDRGFGGYTF; cdr3_nt: TGTGCCAGCTGTTTAGACAGGGGATTCGGTGGCTACACCTTC; clone_size: once; d_call: TRBD1; v_call: TRBV27; j_call: TRBJ1-2
cdr3_aa: CASSFSNQETQYF; cdr3_nt: TGTGCCAGCAGCTTTTCTAACCAAGAGACCCAGTACTTC; clone_size: few; d_call: -; v_call: TRBV7-6; j_call: TRBJ2-5
cdr3_aa: CASSPLANSYTDTQYF; cdr3_nt: TGTGCCAGCAGTCCCTTAGCGAACTCATACACAGATACGCAGTATTTT; clone_size: -; d_call: -; v_call: TRBV6-5; j_call: TRBJ2-3
cdr3_aa: CASSQLGEWGQETQYF; cdr3_nt: TGTGCCAGCAGCCAACTTGGGGAGTGGGGCCAAGAGACCCAGTACTTC; clone_size: few; d_call: -; v_call: TRBV4-2; j_call: TRBJ2-5
cdr3_aa: CASSSGTGLNQPQHF; cdr3_nt: TGTGCCAGCAGCTCGGGGACAGGACTCAATCAGCCCCAGCATTTT; clone_size: -; d_call: TRBD1; v_call: TRBV5-6; j_call: TRBJ1-5
cdr3_aa: CASTLRGQGTEAFF; cdr3_nt: TGCGCCAGCACCCTCAGGGGGCAAGGCACTGAAGCTTTCTTT; clone_size: -; d_call: TRBD1; v_call: TRBV5-1; j_call: TRBJ1-1
cdr3_aa: CASRSAGGGNTGELFF; cdr3_nt: TGTGCCAGCCGTTCGGCGGGCGGGGGAAACACCGGGGAGCTGTTTTTT; clone_size: -; d_call: TRBD2; v_call: TRBV7-8; j_call: TRBJ2-2
cdr3_aa: CASSFSRTGYNEQFF; cdr3_nt: TGTGCCAGCAGTTTCTCCAGGACAGGGTACAATGAGCAGTTCTTC; clone_size: -; d_call: TRBD1; v_call: TRBV28; j_call: TRBJ2-1
cdr3_aa: CSAQDRGVAKNIQYF; cdr3_nt: TGCAGTGCGCAAGACAGGGGAGTGGCCAAAAACATTCAGTACTTC; clone_size: -; d_call: TRBD1; v_call: TRBV20-1; j_call: TRBJ2-4
cdr3_aa: CASRTMVTEAFF; cdr3_nt: TGTGCCAGCAGGACCATGGTAACTGAAGCTTTCTTT; clone_size: once; d_call: -; v_call: TRBV6-2/TRBV6-3; j_call: TRBJ1-1
cdr3_aa: CASSSLPAGGYGYTF; cdr3_nt: TGTGCCAGCTCATCATTACCGGCAGGGGGCTATGGCTACACCTTC; clone_size: -; d_call: TRBD1; v_call: TRBV18; j_call: TRBJ1-2
cdr3_aa: CASSRLSRVSPLHF; cdr3_nt: TGCGCCAGCAGCCGCCTAAGTAGAGTCTCACCCCTCCACTTT; clone_size: few; d_call: -; v_call: TRBV4-1; j_call: TRBJ1-6
cdr3_aa: CASAGPGQGGPHSNQPQHF; cdr3_nt: TGTGCCAGCGCTGGACCGGGACAGGGAGGTCCACACAGCAATCAGCCCCAGCATTTT; clone_size: -; d_call: -; v_call: TRBV21-1; j_call: TRBJ1-5
cdr3_aa: CAGAGLAGYNEQFF; cdr3_nt: TGTGCCGGGGCGGGACTAGCGGGATACAATGAGCAGTTCTTC; clone_size: -; d_call: TRBD2; v_call: TRBV30; j_call: TRBJ2-1
cdr3_aa: CARREGAGGYTF; cdr3_nt: TGTGCCAGAAGGGAGGGGGCCGGGGGCTACACCTTC; clone_size: -; d_call: TRBD1; v_call: TRBV6-1; j_call: TRBJ1-2